These T cell receptor beta chains were read from a single sample in a study of blood T cells in healthy people across ages. TCRdb re-analysed the 5' RACE reads in MiXCR, keeping a single row per CDR3 protein. Of 890,000 or so distinct CDR3 sequences listed, 62% are singletons. The sequenced sample consisted of blood. Receptors originate from a man aged 25-40 years in good health. The CDR3 runs from the conserved cysteine through the conserved F or W. Fields, in order: clone size, CDR3 length, D gene, V gene, J gene, CDR3 DNA, CDR3 protein. D genes are given only for firm matches. Clone size is shown for a subset of rows, as once, few, many or a class of expanded clone.

few,12,.,TRBV20-1,TRBJ1-5,TGCAGTGCTAGAAGGGGCAGACAGCCCCAGCATTTT,CSARRGRQPQHF
.,13,.,TRBV7-2,TRBJ2-7,TGTGCCAGCAGGGCTGGGCGTATCTACGAGCAGTACTTC,CASRAGRIYEQYF
.,13,TRBD2,TRBV12-5,TRBJ2-5,TGTGCTAGTGGTTTGGCTCCGGGGGGGACCCAGTACTTC,CASGLAPGGTQYF
few,13,.,TRBV3-1,TRBJ1-6,TGTGCCAGCAGCCTCAACTATAATTCACCCCTCCACTTT,CASSLNYNSPLHF
.,18,.,TRBV7-9,TRBJ2-6,TGTGCCAGCAGCTTATCTACAGGGGACTGGTCCGGGGCCAACGTCCTGACTTTC,CASSLSTGDWSGANVLTF
.,15,.,TRBV28,TRBJ2-1,TGTGCCAGCAGTCCCGCGGGGGCCAACTACAATGAGCAGTTCTTC,CASSPAGANYNEQFF
.,13,.,TRBV7-8,TRBJ1-1,TGTGCCAGCAGTGAGGATATGAACACTGAAGCTTTCTTT,CASSEDMNTEAFF
.,15,.,TRBV25-1,TRBJ1-4,TGTGCCAGCAGAGGGAGACTTGCAACTAATGAAAAACTGTTTTTT,CASRGRLATNEKLFF
few,14,.,TRBV20-1,TRBJ2-2,TGCAGTGCTCGAACCCAGGGGAACACCGGGGAGCTGTTTTTT,CSARTQGNTGELFF
few,13,.,TRBV20-1,TRBJ1-2,TGCAGTGCTAGAGAGGATTGGGGCTATGGCTACACCTTC,CSAREDWGYGYTF
.,19,TRBD2,TRBV10-3,TRBJ2-2,TGTGCCATCAGTGGCCCCCTAATTACCGGGGGGGCGAACACCGGGGAGCTGTTTTTT,CAISGPLITGGANTGELFF
.,14,.,TRBV7-2,TRBJ1-2,TGTGCCAGCAGCTTAGGTCGGGCCCACTATGGCTACACCTTC,CASSLGRAHYGYTF
.,15,TRBD1,TRBV7-8,TRBJ2-1,TGTGCCAGCAGCATTGGACAGGGGGCTCGAAATGAGCAGTTCTTC,CASSIGQGARNEQFF
.,17,.,TRBV6-5,TRBJ2-1,TGTGCCAGCAGTTACTCGATACTTGTCGGTAGTACAGGTGAGCAGTTCTTC,CASSYSILVGSTGEQFF
once,13,.,TRBV15,TRBJ2-5,TGTGCCACCAGCAGAGAACGAGCAGAGACCCAGTACTTC,CATSRERAETQYF
.,16,TRBD2,TRBV5-1,TRBJ2-2,TGCGCCAGCAGCCCGTCCGGGACTACCAACACCGGGGAGCTGTTTTTT,CASSPSGTTNTGELFF
few,15,.,TRBV4-2,TRBJ2-4,TGTGCCAGCAGCCAAGGGGGGGCCGCGAAAAACATTCAGTACTTC,CASSQGGAAKNIQYF
.,10,.,TRBV20-1,TRBJ2-7,TGCAGTGCTTATTACTCCGAGCAGTACTTC,CSAYYSEQYF
.,19,TRBD2,TRBV7-2,TRBJ2-7,TGTGCCAGCAGCTTAGGAGTACTAGCGGGGGGACCCCACTCCTACGAGCAGTACTTC,CASSLGVLAGGPHSYEQYF
.,18,TRBD2,TRBV12-3/TRBV12-4,TRBJ2-1,TGTGCCAGCAACTTTGGACTAGCTCTCAGATTAGGCAGAAATGAGCAGTTCTTC,CASNFGLALRLGRNEQFF
.,16,.,TRBV5-1,TRBJ2-1,TGCGCCAGCAGCCTCCCAATATCCGGACTCAACAATGAGCAGTTCTTC,CASSLPISGLNNEQFF
few,12,.,TRBV20-1,TRBJ1-2,TGCAGTGCTAGAGATCCGGGTTATGGCTACACCTTC,CSARDPGYGYTF
.,13,.,TRBV2,TRBJ1-1,TGTGCCAGCGGGCGGGGAATGAACACTGAAGCTTTCTTT,CASGRGMNTEAFF
once,14,TRBD1,TRBV12-3/TRBV12-4,TRBJ1-5,TGTGCCAGCAGTTTGTCGACAGGGCGTCAGCCCCAGCATTTT,CASSLSTGRQPQHF
few,13,.,TRBV29-1,TRBJ1-2,TGCAGCGTTGTCCGGGGTCCTAACTATGGCTACACCTTC,CSVVRGPNYGYTF
.,15,.,TRBV4-3,TRBJ2-3,TGCGCCAGCAGCCAAGATAAGGGGGGCCCAGATACGCAGTATTTT,CASSQDKGGPDTQYF
.,16,.,TRBV4-3,TRBJ2-6,TGCGCCAGCAGCCAAGACCAAGGCTCTGGGGCCAACGTCCTGACTTTC,CASSQDQGSGANVLTF
.,14,.,TRBV9,TRBJ2-3,TGTGCCAGCAGCGGAAGAGGGCCCAAGGATACGCAGTATTTT,CASSGRGPKDTQYF
.,16,.,TRBV5-1,TRBJ2-1,TGCGCCAGCAGCTTGAAGGCGGGATACAGCTACAATGAGCAGTTCTTC,CASSLKAGYSYNEQFF
.,15,.,TRBV4-2,TRBJ2-3,TGTGCCAGCAGCCCAACTAAGGCCCGCACAGATACGCAGTATTTT,CASSPTKARTDTQYF
.,16,.,TRBV7-2,TRBJ1-6,TGTGCCAGCAGCCGACGGACAGTGAATAATAATTCACCCCTCCACTTT,CASSRRTVNNNSPLHF
.,14,.,TRBV20-1,TRBJ2-5,TGCAGTGCTAGAGGGAACATAGGGAGGGAGACCCAGTACTTC,CSARGNIGRETQYF
few,16,TRBD2,TRBV10-3,TRBJ2-1,TGTGCCATCAGTGAGTGGAGCGGGGGGGCCTCGGATGAGCAGTTCTTC,CAISEWSGGASDEQFF
.,13,TRBD2,TRBV29-1,TRBJ2-7,TGCAGCGTTGGGGCAGGGAGGGGCTACGAGCAGTACTTC,CSVGAGRGYEQYF